This T cell receptor (beta chain) was captured in a study of control samples from healthy donors and cancer patients. The data were produced by immunoSEQ multiplex PCR, yet TCRdb's version contains in-frame clones alone and is incomplete. The sample holds fewer than 65,000 clones; about 80% are singletons and the top ten take around 10%. With 4 bases clipped from V and 6 bases from J, the junction kept 6 bases outside the gene matches. Looked up from germline, CDR1 is MDHEN and CDR2 is SYDVKM. This CDR3 is 14 amino acids long. Specimen: blood. The chain has TRBV28 and TRBJ1-5; 7 bases are shared with TRBD1. The TCR comes from a man aged 65 to 85 in good health. In DNA form, the CDR3 reads TGTGCCAGCAGTTGGGTCCAGGGGGGTCAGCCCCAGCATTTT. Its translation is CASSWVQGGQPQHF.